These 8 T cell receptor beta chains were sequenced from one sample in a study of cytomegalovirus exposure and HLA in healthy donors. 60 Vbeta and 13 Jbeta primers were used in PCR. This table comes from immunoSEQ multiplex PCR, and its TCRdb copy is limited to in-frame clones, with some not included. In the table there are some 150,000 clones, 75% to 90% of which are singletons. Sequencing was done on a sample of PBMCs. The origin of the receptors is a woman in her 30s in good health and CMV-seronegative.

The chain uses TRBV18 and TRBJ1-2; the match to TRBD1 covers 7 bases. V shed 5 bases, J shed 2 bases, and the junction held 2 bases outside the gene matches. Germline V gene lookup returns CDR1 KGHSH and CDR2 LQKENI. This CDR3 region has 13 residues. The CDR3 is CASSKGANYGYTF. DNA for the CDR3: TGTGCCAGCTCAAAGGGGGCGAACTATGGCTACACCTTC.

The chain carries TRBV6-5 and TRBJ1-1; 7 nucleotides align to TRBD1. Germline CDR1 reads MNHEY; CDR2 reads SVGAGI. Trimming removed 4 bases from V and 0 bases from J; junction bases left unmatched: 5. The CDR3 is made up of 15 amino acids. CDR3 region: CASSFNRGMNTEAFF. For the CDR3, the DNA is TGTGCCAGCAGTTTTAACAGGGGAATGAACACTGAAGCTTTCTTT.

V gene TRBV19 combines with J gene TRBJ2-1, with D tentatively TRBD2 (5 bases). V lost 4 bases to trimming and J lost 7 bases, with 14 bases between them. Germline V lookup: CDR1 LNHDA, CDR2 SQIVND (reference sequence). The CDR3 sequence is 14 residues long. CDR3 DNA: TGTGCCAGTAGTACGGAGGTGATGAAAAATGAGCAGTTCTTC. Residues: CASSTEVMKNEQFF.

The genes are TRBV13 and TRBJ2-1; the match to TRBD2 covers 10 bases. In germline, CDR1 is PRHDT, CDR2 FYEKMQ (reference sequence). The CDR3 extends over 14 amino acids. Trimming removed 2 bases from V and 8 bases from J; junction bases left unmatched: 3. The CDR3 reads CASSLLAGVDEQFF. CDR3 in DNA: TGTGCCAGCAGCTTACTAGCGGGAGTCGATGAGCAGTTCTTC.

The genes are TRBV7-9 and TRBJ1-4; D unresolved. Germline CDR1 is SEHNR and CDR2 is FQNEAQ (reference sequence). The CDR3 is 12 residues long. Trimming took off 3 bases at V and 7 bases at J, with 6 bases between the two ends. The CDR3 spells CASSFNIEKLFF. The DNA for the CDR3 is TGTGCCAGCAGCTTCAACATTGAAAAACTGTTTTTT.

This clone was found a few times. The chain uses TRBV2 and TRBJ1-1, with 7 bases lining up with TRBD1. The V segment lost 4 bases and the J segment 4 bases; nucleotides outside the gene matches: 9. The CDR3 is 15 residues long. Germline CDR1 is SNHLY and CDR2 is FYNNEI. The CDR3 nucleotides are TGTGCCAGCAGTGGGAGGGGGCAGGGTGGCACTGAAGCTTTCTTT. It yields the protein CASSGRGQGGTEAFF.

The J gene is TRBJ2-5, the V gene TRBV5-5; 9 positions agree with TRBD1. Germline CDR1 and CDR2: SGHKS and YYEKEE (reference sequence). The length of the CDR3 is 14 residues. The ends lost 3 bases at V and 3 bases at J; junction bases unmatched: 3. The CDR3 loop is CASSSRTGEETQYF. CDR3 DNA sequence: TGTGCCAGCAGCTCGAGGACAGGGGAAGAGACCCAGTACTTC.

The V gene is TRBV11-3, the J gene TRBJ2-1; D possibly corresponds to TRBD2 (5 bases). V lost 4 bases to trimming and J lost 3 bases, with 19 bases between them. The CDR3 extends over 17 amino acids. Germline CDR1 SGHNT, CDR2 YENEEA. CDR3 sequence reads: CASSSPPCGLCYNEQFF. The CDR3 bases are TGTGCCAGCAGCTCCCCCCCCTGCGGGCTTTGCTACAATGAGCAGTTCTTC.